This record concerns one TCR beta chain sequence. Its cognate antigen is unknown. It differs at one base from a far larger clone, so likely a read error. Other DNA sequences in the same sample also yield this CDR3. Germline CDR1 SNHLY, CDR2 FYNNEI. This CDR3 spans 12 amino acids. V was shortened by 4 bases and J by 3 bases, with 3 bases between the two germline ends. This sample is part of a study of shared clonotypes between healthy human individuals. Overall study findings and caveats: Naive CD4 clonotypes were shared across a handful of donors at about 5%. Compared with memory subsets, naive subsets generally had larger estimated richness.

Adults of Caucasian background living in Nashville, Tennessee made up all donors. Running of the assay took place at deep level. Assay: immunoSEQ multiplex PCR; the TCRdb copy retains only in-frame clones and omits some. In the table there are 850,000 to 1,200,000 clones, around 74% of which are singletons. The V and J genes are TRBV2 and TRBJ2-2; D ambiguous. This sequence was found in a young man in good health. The specimen sequenced was memory CD4+ T cells sorted from blood. Subset reported: CD45RA-negative fraction. The CDR3 here is CASSGDTGELFF. DNA of the CDR3: TGTGCCAGCAGTGGGGACACCGGGGAGCTGTTTTTT.